Following are 31 T cell receptor beta chains from one sample sequenced in a study of human T cells and chemical hapten exposure. Indicated time point: pre-sensitization, week 0. The treatment was: therapeutic diphenylcyclopropenone sensitization with weekly scalp DPC. In TCRdb, the RACE reads were re-called with MiXCR into one record per CDR3 protein. The sample carries around 57,000 distinct CDR3 sequences, around 11% recorded once. This sample comprised whole blood, obtained in connection with sensitization to the hapten diphenylcyclopropenone (DPC). The receptors here all came from a woman between 40 and 55 years old with alopecia areata. Some clones in this sample may be carry-over from other donors' samples.

This chain links TRBV7-2 with TRBJ2-1, with D hard to call. Germline V gene lookup returns CDR1 SGHTA and CDR2 FQGNSA. CDR3 length: 15 residues. The germline V and J ends were trimmed by 5 bases and 1 base, with 12 bases remaining between them. As DNA, the CDR3 is TGTGCCAGCAGCCCAATAAGTCAGTCCTACAATGAGCAGTTCTTC. Protein: CASSPISQSYNEQFF.

This clonotype was counted at least ten times. Likely a read error: the CDR3 ends without its conserved phenylalanine or tryptophan. The V call is TRBV28, the J call TRBJ1-1; D is possibly TRBD1 (5 bases). The germline V gene has CDR1 MDHEN and CDR2 SYDVKM. This CDR3 region has 11 residues. The V gene lost 5 bases and the J gene lost 8 bases, with 9 bases spanning the gap. CDR3 region: CASSRGMEAFS. CDR3 bases: TGTGCCAGCAGTCGGGGGATGGAAGCTTTCTCT.

The gene calls are TRBV6-1 and TRBJ2-3; 7 bases are shared with TRBD2. The CDR3 has 13 residues. J was trimmed by 3 bases and V by 5 bases; bases with no gene match: 2. CDR1 is MNHNS, CDR2 SASEGT, per germline. CDR3 nucleotide sequence: TGTGCCAGCAGTCTAGCGGTAACAGATACGCAGTATTTT. Translating gives CASSLAVTDTQYF.

The rearrangement joins TRBV4-2 to TRBJ2-5; a weak D match, TRBD1 (7 bases). CDR1 and CDR2 (germline): LGHNA, YNFKEQ. This CDR3 has 16 residues. Trimming cost V 0 bases and J 4 bases, with 15 bases left between them. The chain's CDR3 is CASSQDPPGGRETQYF. The CDR3 nucleotides are TGTGCCAGCAGCCAAGATCCCCCAGGGGGGAGAGAGACCCAGTACTTC.

This clonotype appeared many times. The chain combines TRBV11-2 with TRBJ2-2; TRBD2 matches 7 bases. Trimming took 0 bases from V and 12 from J; bases not matched to a gene: 16. Germline lookup yields CDR1 SGHAT and CDR2 FQNNGV. The CDR3 covers 17 residues. Here the CDR3 reads CASSLEPAGPSLHKLFF. CDR3 coding DNA: TGTGCCAGCAGCTTAGAACCAGCGGGACCCTCGTTGCACAAGCTGTTTTTT.

This clonotype was picked up a small number of times. This chain links TRBV12-3 or TRBV12-4 with TRBJ2-7; D is perhaps TRBD2 (6 bases). V lost 4 bases, J lost 6 bases, and 13 bases lay in between. The CDR3 length is 13 residues. The CDR3 DNA sequence: TGTGCCAGCAGTTCCGGGACTCGGACCGAGCAGTACTTC. Translating it yields CASSSGTRTEQYF.

The chain employs TRBV3-1 and TRBJ2-3, with D possibly TRBD1 on 5 matching bases. This CDR3 has 19 residues. CDR1 LGHDT and CDR2 YNNKEL come from the germline V gene (reference sequence). V was trimmed by 0 bases and J by 0 bases, leaving 19 bases between them. DNA of the CDR3: TGTGCCAGCAGCCAAGATGTCCATTGGGGCGGAGCTAGCACAGATACGCAGTATTTT. Translating it yields CASSQDVHWGGASTDTQYF.

The V gene is TRBV6-9, the J gene TRBJ2-7; D is perhaps TRBD2 (6 bases). V was clipped by 5 bases and J by 0 bases, with 11 bases between them. The CDR3 extends over 14 amino acids. The germline V gene has CDR1 MNHGY and CDR2 SVAAGI. The CDR3 protein is CASSIAVSSYEQYF. The CDR3, as DNA: TGTGCCAGCAGTATAGCGGTGAGCTCCTACGAGCAGTACTTC.

This clonotype was observed a few times. This chain connects TRBV6-2 or TRBV6-3 to TRBJ2-5; D may be TRBD1 (5 bases). Trimming shortened V by 3 bases and J by 8 bases, and 16 bases separated the two germline ends. CDR3 length: 14 amino acids. From germline, CDR1 is MNHEY and CDR2 SVGEGT. Here the CDR3 DNA reads TGTGCCAGCAGTTATGGCAGGGCGCCCTACACCCAGTACTTC. Amino acid sequence: CASSYGRAPYTQYF.

The table lists this clonotype with a few counts. The CDR3 DNA follows: TGTGCCAGCAGCAGGGGGGTAGAGGAGCAGTTCTTC. It specifies CASSRGVEEQFF. The chain is built from TRBV2 and TRBJ2-1, with D possibly being TRBD1 (7 bases). The germline V and J ends were trimmed by 6 bases and 10 bases, with 13 bases remaining between them. Per germline, CDR1 SNHLY and CDR2 FYNNEI. This CDR3 has 12 residues.

This clonotype was counted many times. This chain joins TRBV7-2 and TRBJ1-1; no clear D. Trimming removed 2 bases from V and 5 bases from J, with 9 bases in between. The V gene's germline CDR1 is SGHTA and CDR2 FQGNSA. CDR3 length: 13 residues. The CDR3 DNA reads as TGTGCCAGCAGCTTATGGAGAAGGACTGAAGCTTTCTTT. This codes for CASSLWRRTEAFF.

J is TRBJ1-5 and V is TRBV6-1, with D perhaps matching TRBD1 (6 bases). The V gene's germline CDR1 is MNHNS and CDR2 SASEGT. This CDR3 comprises 15 residues. Trimming took off 6 bases at V and 2 bases at J, with 14 bases between the two ends. CDR3 bases: TGTGCCAGCAGACAGGGCCCAAGCGGCAATCAGCCCCAGCATTTT. It yields the protein CASRQGPSGNQPQHF.

The rearrangement links TRBV13 to TRBJ2-5; D is undetermined. Germline V CDR1 and CDR2: PRHDT, FYEKMQ (reference sequence). The CDR3 runs 13 residues. Trimming shortened V by 5 bases and J by 4 bases, and 11 bases separated the two germline ends. The CDR3 nucleotides are TGTGCCAGCAGCCTCGGCCGTGGAGAGACCCAGTACTTC. Amino acid sequence: CASSLGRGETQYF.

Points on this clonotype: A much larger clone lies a single base off, so this may be a read error. The CDR3 is CASSRMTGLNQPQHF. In DNA form, the CDR3 reads TGTGCCAGCAGTCGCATGACCGGGCTTAATCAGCCCCAGCATTTT. J is TRBJ1-5 and V is TRBV12-3 or TRBV12-4; no clear D. Trimming took 5 bases from V and 4 from J, leaving 15 bases between them. This CDR3 has 15 amino acids.

The sample holds a few counts of this clonotype. This chain links TRBV29-1 with TRBJ1-6; D might be TRBD1 (6 bases). The CDR3 sequence is 14 residues long. Looked up from germline, CDR1 is SQVTM and CDR2 is ANQGSEA. V was pared by 7 bases and J by 7 bases, with 17 bases between. DNA of the CDR3: TGCAGCGCCACGATAGGACAGCCGAATTCACCCCTCCACTTT. The encoded protein is CSATIGQPNSPLHF.

This clonotype was picked up many times. J is TRBJ2-3 and V is TRBV3-1; the D is unclear. With 3 bases removed from V and 4 bases from J, the gap between germline ends came to 14 bases. The germline gives CDR1 LGHDT, CDR2 YNNKEL (reference sequence). CDR3 length: 15 amino acids. The CDR3 protein is CASSQARPESDTQYF. CDR3 bases: TGTGCCAGCAGCCAGGCTAGGCCTGAATCAGATACGCAGTATTTT.

This clonotype showed up just a few times. This chain links TRBV7-6 with TRBJ1-1, with D unclear. Trimming pared 0 bases from V and 2 bases from J, leaving 7 bases between. This CDR3 contains 14 residues. Germline V gene sequence: CDR1 SGHVS, CDR2 FNYEAQ. The CDR3 is CASSLAGSNTEAFF. CDR3 DNA: TGTGCCAGCAGCTTAGCGGGATCTAACACTGAAGCTTTCTTT.

This clonotype was counted ten times or more. The V and J genes are TRBV9 and TRBJ1-3, with D maybe TRBD1 (5 bases). The ends were cut back, 0 bases at V and 0 bases at J, with 10 bases in the middle. Germline-derived CDR1 and CDR2 are SGDLS and YYNGEE. This CDR3 contains 16 residues. The CDR3 sequence: CASSVGGRNSGNTIYF. CDR3 nucleotides: TGTGCCAGCAGCGTAGGGGGGAGAAACTCTGGAAACACCATATATTTT.

This clonotype was recorded many times. The chain employs TRBV6-5 and TRBJ1-5; 7 positions agree with TRBD1. Germline values: CDR1 MNHEY, CDR2 SVGAGI. V shed 6 bases and J 11 bases; nucleotides not matched to a gene: 19. This CDR3 region has 16 residues. CDR3 in DNA: TGTGCCAGCAGAGGGATGAACAGGGGTGGGGAAGTAGCCCAGCATTTT. Translating gives CASRGMNRGGEVAQHF.

In its sample, this clonotype was seen many times. This chain joins TRBV11-1 and TRBJ2-3; TRBD1 agrees at 8 bases. This CDR3 spans 14 amino acids. Unmatched junction bases numbered 4, after V lost 5 bases and J lost 3 bases. CDR1 and CDR2 from the germline V gene are SGHAT and FQDESV (reference sequence). The DNA of the CDR3 is TGTGCCAGCAGCCTTCGGACAGGGACAGATACGCAGTATTTT. Translated: CASSLRTGTDTQYF.

This clonotype appeared many times. The chain is built from TRBV25-1 and TRBJ2-2; 11 nucleotides agree with TRBD2. Germline V gives CDR1 MGHDK, CDR2 SYGVNS. This CDR3 spans 14 amino acids. Losses at the gene ends were 6 bases for V and 4 bases for J; bases not matched to a gene: 1. The CDR3 protein is CASRGTSGTGELFF. CDR3 sequence (DNA): TGTGCCAGCAGGGGGACTAGCGGCACCGGGGAGCTGTTTTTT.

This clonotype has at least ten counts. The rearrangement links TRBV7-9 to TRBJ2-7; D gene unclear. Deletions cut 1 base from V and 0 bases from J, with 10 bases between. Germline V gene sequence: CDR1 SEHNR, CDR2 FQNEAQ (reference sequence). The CDR3 has 15 residues. The CDR3 reads CASSLGGSSSYEQYF. DNA for the CDR3: TGTGCCAGCAGCTTAGGCGGCAGTTCCTCCTACGAGCAGTACTTC.

V usage is TRBV7-6 and J usage is TRBJ2-5; 9 positions agree with TRBD1. Unmatched junction bases numbered 6, after V lost 3 bases and J lost 1 base. This CDR3 is 16 amino acids long. Germline CDR1 reads SGHVS; CDR2 reads FNYEAQ. The DNA of the CDR3 is TGTGCCAGCAGCTTGATGACAGGGGGATCCCAAGAGACCCAGTACTTC. Translated, it gives CASSLMTGGSQETQYF. Drawing the rest from reference TRBV7-6 and TRBJ2-5, the complete variable domain is GAGVSQSPRYKVTKRGQDVALRCDPISGHVSLYWYRQALGQGPEFLTYFNYEAQQDKSGLPNDRFSAERPEGSISTLTIQRTEQRDSAMYRCASSLMTGGSQETQYFGPGTRLLVL.

At least ten counts were recorded for this clonotype. The genes are TRBV20-1 and TRBJ2-4; 9 bases map to TRBD1. Looked up from germline, CDR1 is DFQATT and CDR2 is SNEGSKA (reference sequence). The CDR3 is 15 amino acids. Trimming took 6 bases from V and 1 from J; bases not matched to a gene: 7. The CDR3: CSATGQGRAKNIQYF. The CDR3 nucleotides read TGCAGTGCAACGGGACAGGGCAGGGCCAAAAACATTCAGTACTTC.

This clonotype was seen a handful of times. The chain employs TRBV11-1 and TRBJ2-7; TRBD1 or TRBD2 may be the D gene (5 bases each). V gave up 5 bases and J gave up 6 bases, with 11 bases separating them. Germline CDR1 SGHAT, CDR2 FQDESV (reference sequence). The CDR3 is 12 residues long. CDR3 in DNA: TGTGCCAGCAGCCCCCCGGGGACCGAGCAGTACTTC. Its translation: CASSPPGTEQYF.

This clonotype was seen a handful of times. V usage is TRBV14 and J usage is TRBJ1-4, with D unresolved. Trimming pared 3 bases from V and 0 bases from J, leaving 11 bases between. Germline V CDR1 and CDR2: SGHDN, FVKESK. CDR3 length: 16 residues. CDR3 sequence (DNA): TGTGCCAGCAGCCAGGGCCTTGCTACAACTAATGAAAAACTGTTTTTT. It codes for CASSQGLATTNEKLFF. Full variable domain (outside the CDR3, taken from reference TRBV14 and TRBJ1-4): EAGVTQFPSHSVIEKGQTVTLRCDPISGHDNLYWYRRVMGKEIKFLLHFVKESKQDESGMPNNRFLAERTGGTYSTLKVQPAELEDSGVYFCASSQGLATTNEKLFFGSGTQLSVL.

In this sample, this clonotype turned up many times. The chain couples TRBV20-1 to TRBJ1-2, with 7 bases aligning to TRBD1. Per germline, CDR1 DFQATT and CDR2 SNEGSKA (reference sequence). V gave up 6 bases and J gave up 8 bases; unmatched junction bases: 9. This CDR3 region has 12 residues. The chain's CDR3 is CSAPQGERGYTF. The CDR3, as DNA: TGCAGTGCGCCCCAGGGGGAAAGGGGCTACACCTTC.

Of note for this clonotype: A single base separates this from a much larger clone, so it may be a read error. The CDR3 carries no conserved terminal phenylalanine or tryptophan, so it likely arises from a read error. This rearrangement joins TRBV6-5 to TRBJ1-2, with D possibly TRBD1 on 5 matching bases. Deletions cut 6 bases from V and 4 bases from J, with 12 bases between. The CDR3 totals 13 residues. Germline assignment: CDR1 MNHEY and CDR2 SVGAGI. DNA of the CDR3: TGTGCCAGCAGCCTGGGACCGAGCTATGGCTACACCTAC. It encodes CASSLGPSYGYTY.

This clonotype has at least ten counts. CDR3 loop: CASSHLEGFGNEQFF. For the CDR3, the DNA is TGTGCCAGCAGCCATCTAGAGGGCTTCGGCAATGAGCAGTTCTTC. The rearrangement links TRBV6-2 or TRBV6-3 to TRBJ2-1, with D tentatively TRBD2 (5 bases). V shed 6 bases and J shed 6 bases, with 18 bases lying between them. This CDR3 comprises 15 residues. CDR1 MNHEY and CDR2 SVGEGT come from the germline V gene.

The chain is built from TRBV29-1 and TRBJ2-7; D call uncertain. Germline V gene sequence: CDR1 SQVTM, CDR2 ANQGSEA. The ends were cut back, 4 bases at V and 0 bases at J, with 7 bases in the middle. The CDR3 runs to 12 residues. The CDR3 DNA is TGCAGCGTTGGACCCTTCTCCTACGAGCAGTACTTC. This translates into CSVGPFSYEQYF.

This clonotype appeared many times. The chain joins TRBV7-2 to TRBJ1-4; weak D call: TRBD1 (6 bases). The germline CDR1 and CDR2 sequences are SGHTA and FQGNSA. V shed 1 base and J shed 8 bases, with 11 bases lying between them. The CDR3 length is 14 residues. The CDR3 DNA is TGTGCCAGCAGCTTAGACAGGGCCGGAGAAAAACTGTTTTTT. Translated: CASSLDRAGEKLFF.